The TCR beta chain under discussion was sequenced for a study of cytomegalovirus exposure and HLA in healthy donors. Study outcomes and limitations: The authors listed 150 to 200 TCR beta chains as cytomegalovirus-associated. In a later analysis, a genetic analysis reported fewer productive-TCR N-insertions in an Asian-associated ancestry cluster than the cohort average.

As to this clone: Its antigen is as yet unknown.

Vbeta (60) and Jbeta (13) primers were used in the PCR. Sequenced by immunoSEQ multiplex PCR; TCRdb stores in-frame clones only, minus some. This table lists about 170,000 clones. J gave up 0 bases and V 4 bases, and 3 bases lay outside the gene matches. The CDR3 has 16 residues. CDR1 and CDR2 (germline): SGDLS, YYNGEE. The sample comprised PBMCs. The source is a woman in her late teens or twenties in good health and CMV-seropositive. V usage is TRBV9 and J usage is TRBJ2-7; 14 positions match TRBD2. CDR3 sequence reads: CASSIGTSGSSYEQYF. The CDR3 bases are TGTGCCAGCAGCATCGGGACTAGCGGGAGCTCCTACGAGCAGTACTTC.